Shown below are 11 T cell receptor beta chains from a single sample sequenced in a study of blood T cell repertoires in COVID-19. Data came from immunoSEQ multiplex PCR; TCRdb stores just in-frame clones and leaves some out. Among approximately 200,000 clones, around 87% were seen once, and the ten largest hold 2% to 2.5%. The sequencing input was PBMCs or T cells enriched from blood (not recorded which). Receptors were obtained from a woman aged 30 to 39 who had recovered from COVID-19.

The V and J genes are TRBV7-9 and TRBJ2-5; weak D call: TRBD1 (5 bases). V was pared by 5 bases and J by 1 base, with 8 bases between. CDR1 SEHNR and CDR2 FQNEAQ come from the germline V gene (reference sequence). The CDR3 is 13 amino acids. The CDR3, as DNA: TGTGCCAGCAGCCTCGACAGCCAAGAGACCCAGTACTTC. It specifies CASSLDSQETQYF.

The rearrangement links TRBV18 to TRBJ1-5, with D possibly TRBD1 on 5 matching bases. Germline loops: CDR1 KGHSH, CDR2 LQKENI. V lost 3 bases to trimming and J lost 3 bases, with 9 bases between them. The length of the CDR3 is 14 residues. CDR3 nucleotides: TGTGCCAGCTCACCGGGACTTAACAATCAGCCCCAGCATTTT. Translating it yields CASSPGLNNQPQHF. Combining the CDR3 with reference TRBV18 and TRBJ1-5 gives the whole variable domain NAGVMQNPRHLVRRRGQEARLRCSPMKGHSHVYWYRQLPEEGLKFMVYLQKENIIDESGMPKERFSAEFPKEGPSILRIQQVVRGDSAAYFCASSPGLNNQPQHFGDGTRLSIL.

This chain uses TRBV4-1 with TRBJ2-5, with TRBD2 matching over 7 bases. This CDR3 has 18 amino acids. Trimming took 4 bases from V and 2 from J; bases not matched to a gene: 16. The V gene's germline CDR1 is MGHRA and CDR2 YSYEKL. The CDR3 is CASSLLVASAGVQETQYF. CDR3 DNA: TGCGCCAGCAGCCTCCTCGTCGCCTCGGCGGGGGTGCAAGAGACCCAGTACTTC.

J is TRBJ1-6 and V is TRBV6-1; a possible D gene is TRBD1 (5 bases). Germline CDR1 MNHNS, CDR2 SASEGT. The CDR3 totals 15 residues. V shed 2 bases and J shed 8 bases, with 13 bases lying between them. CDR3 region: CASSELGLADSPLHF. The CDR3 DNA reads TGTGCCAGCAGTGAATTGGGGCTAGCGGATTCACCCCTCCACTTT.

J is TRBJ2-3 and V is TRBV3-1 (or the pseudogene TRBV3-2), with TRBD1 identical over 8 bases. The CDR3 is made up of 16 amino acids. Germline V gene sequence: CDR1 LGHDT, CDR2 YNNKEL (reference sequence). V shed 2 bases, J shed 2 bases, and the junction held 6 bases outside the gene matches. The chain's CDR3 is CASSQHGTGDTDTQYF. As DNA, the CDR3 is TGTGCCAGCAGCCAACACGGGACAGGAGACACAGATACGCAGTATTTT.

V is TRBV3-1 (or the pseudogene TRBV3-2) and J is TRBJ2-7; possible D gene TRBD2, 5 bases. CDR3 length equals 13 residues. Trimming cost V 4 bases and J 5 bases, with 12 bases left between them. Germline V gives CDR1 LGHDT, CDR2 YNNKEL (reference sequence). Here the CDR3 reads CASSPGLGDEQYF. Here the CDR3 DNA reads TGTGCCAGCAGCCCCGGCCTCGGGGACGAGCAGTACTTC.

The CDR3 DNA reads TGTGCCAGCTCACAAGGGACAGAGACCTACGAGCAGTACTTC. Encoded protein: CASSQGTETYEQYF. The rearrangement uses TRBV18 and TRBJ2-7; 7 positions match TRBD1. The CDR3 spans 14 residues. V shed 4 bases, J shed 2 bases, and the junction held 5 bases outside the gene matches. Germline values: CDR1 KGHSH, CDR2 LQKENI.

This clone was recorded a few times. The chain is built from TRBV4-1 and TRBJ2-2, with 10 bases fitting TRBD1. This CDR3 has 18 amino acids. Germline values: CDR1 MGHRA, CDR2 YSYEKL. With V trimmed by 0 bases and J by 7 bases, 11 bases remained unmatched. The DNA of the CDR3 is TGCGCCAGCAGCCAAGATAGAGGGAGACAGGGGGCTAACGGGGAGCTGTTTTTT. Its translation is CASSQDRGRQGANGELFF.

CDR3 in amino acids: CASSSAGGGDEQYF. CDR3 bases: TGTGCCAGCAGCTCTGCCGGGGGGGGAGACGAGCAGTACTTC. The chain is built from TRBV7-2 and TRBJ2-7; 8 bases are a match to TRBD2. J was trimmed by 5 bases and V by 4 bases; bases with no gene match: 7. This CDR3 has 14 residues. Germline V CDR1 and CDR2: SGHTA, FQGNSA.

This chain links TRBV6-2 or TRBV6-3 with TRBJ2-3; 9 nucleotides line up with TRBD2. Per the germline V gene, CDR1 is MNHEY and CDR2 is SVGEGT. J gave up 1 base and V 7 bases, and 18 bases lay outside the gene matches. The CDR3 runs to 19 residues. CDR3 sequence (DNA): TGTGCCAGCAACCCAGCGATTAGCGGGAGTCCTGGGGGCACAGATACGCAGTATTTT. Translation gives CASNPAISGSPGGTDTQYF.

J is TRBJ2-2 and V is TRBV9; D is possibly TRBD2 (5 bases). In germline, CDR1 is SGDLS, CDR2 YYNGEE. CDR3 length: 17 residues. Trimming removed 0 bases from V and 1 base from J, with 13 bases in between. The CDR3 DNA sequence: TGTGCCAGCAGCGTAGGAGGGCTAGCCGAGAACACCGGGGAGCTGTTTTTT. Its translation is CASSVGGLAENTGELFF.